This TCR beta chain derives from a study of beta chain features in type 1 diabetes. One heparinised blood draw averaging around 100 mL was given by each donor. Based on CD45RO/CCR7/CD25/CD127/CD95/CD27, CD4+ regulatory, stem cell-like memory, naive and central memory cells were sorted. Purity above 95% was achieved in all sorted populations. This clone was found a few times. With V trimmed by 5 bases and J by 2 bases, 6 bases remained unmatched. Germline V gene sequence: CDR1 MNHEY, CDR2 SMNVEV (reference sequence). The CDR3 loop spans 16 amino acids. The study reverse transcribed the entire isolated RNA, so it sequenced expressed TCRB transcripts. Read counts averaged approximately 3.6 million for samples of naive, central memory and regulatory T cells. Here immunoSEQ multiplex PCR was the method, and the copy in TCRdb shows in-frame clones only, minus some. This sample has 350,000 to 450,000 clones, with around 15% found just once.

The chain combines TRBV27 with TRBJ2-3; TRBD2 agrees at 11 bases. Source material: naive CD4+ T cells from blood. The origin of this receptor is a young woman in good health. The CDR3: CASSPQLAGVTDTQYF. DNA of the CDR3: TGTGCCAGCAGTCCGCAACTAGCGGGAGTCACAGATACGCAGTATTTT.